This section outlines one TCR beta chain sequence together with its context. This clonotype was counted many times. What antigen it recognizes has not been identified. Base qualities are not at hand, and no much larger clone is one base apart. Ophthalmopathy patients had moderately to severely active disease, Clinical Activity Score of at least 3, NOSPECS grade of at least 4, and duration under 3 months. Any patient with an uncontrolled infection, another autoimmune disease, pregnancy or lactation was excluded. Diagnoses were based on clinical symptoms, serum thyroxine and TRAb, thyroid ultrasound and orbital computed tomography. Ficoll-Paque density gradient centrifugation was used to isolate PBMCs from approximately 10 ml of fresh peripheral blood. Trizol reagent was used to extract total RNA, and RNA quality was then checked on an Agilent 2100 Bioanalyzer. These data originate in a study of T cells in Graves' hyperthyroidism and ophthalmopathy (dated by TCRdb to the late 2010s). At the level of the whole study: Peripheral blood samples were taken at initial diagnosis, before any treatment was given. Prospective prediction of ophthalmopathy was tested in an independent validation cohort consisting of under 20 hyperthyroidism patients and around 16 patients who later progressed to ophthalmopathy. Thyroid tissue and blood T-cell repertoires from six Graves' hyperthyroidism patients were also compared in the study. To identify distinguishing TCR V-J signatures, a discovery cohort of about 95 patients was used, comprising 40 to 45 with Graves' ophthalmopathy and approximately 58 with stable Graves' hyperthyroidism. Once sampling was done, hyperthyroidism patients were given methimazole at a starting dose of 30 mg daily, whereas ophthalmopathy patients were given high-dose intravenous methylprednisolone. TCR Vbeta CDR3 sequencing of around 130 peripheral blood samples (roughly 43 ophthalmopathy, under 80 hyperthyroidism and approximately 17 progressor patients) is reported in the paper. The roughly 94 discovery patients were randomly divided into training and test sets at a 7:3 ratio.

The germline V gene (reference sequence) gives CDR1 as DFQATT and CDR2 as SNEGSKA. The germline V and J ends show losses of 3 bases and 4 bases respectively, and no gene match explains 6 bases of the junction. The CDR3 holds 14 amino acids from the cysteine to the phenylalanine. Only the CDR3 DNA is retained, 42 bases long and in frame from the first base. The TCR beta CDR3 regions were amplified from RNA transcripts. For the first round of RT-PCR on the TCR CDR3, the HTBI primer set was used together with the Qiagen OneStep RT-PCR kit. A second multiplex PCR round built the libraries, followed by size selection and purification. The libraries were sequenced on an Illumina HiSeq2000 using paired-end 100 bp reads. The authors processed their data as follows. SOAPnuke was used to process the raw data, with reads discarded if the reads contained adapters or uncalled bases, had a mean Phred below 15, or lacked an exact constant-primer or identifier match. COPE v1.2.5 was used to merge high-quality paired reads, and clonotypes were defined as unique nucleotide sequences. MiTCR v1.1 was used to align the clonotypes against IMGT TRBV, TRBD and TRBJ reference segments. The analysis was restricted to V-J combinations with a frequency above 0.0001, which together covered just over 98% of the repertoires. A TCS score was defined as the ratio of F50 (clonal expansion) to E x V (chaos), with BLOSUM62-based TCRdist applied between CDR3 peptides within each V-J. Welch's t-statistics and random forest reduced fewer than 550 V-J features to 13, which were used in a naive Bayes classifier (R e1071). TCRdb reran the public reads through fastp at Q25 and MiXCR, keeping productive beta chains. Rows matching on CDR3 protein sequence are summarized as one entry with the most common DNA and genes. Here the V and J calls rest on TCRdb's processing, not on the authors' analysis. This sample holds a few hundred thousand distinct CDR3 sequences; around 15% were observed only once. The ten largest account for less than 30% of the sample.

Study-wide conclusions, independent of this receptor: Most expanded thyroid clonotypes (frequency above 0.001) were also detected in blood, a finding suggesting that blood repertoires may reflect thyroid immune responses. No statistical method was used to fix the sample size in advance, and group allocation was not hidden from the investigators. In validation, the model predicted progression to ophthalmopathy with approximately 70% sensitivity and 72% to 75% specificity, a median of 6.5 months before onset. In cross-validation, a model built on a 13 V-J signature told ophthalmopathy apart from stable hyperthyroidism with under 90% sensitivity and roughly 81% specificity, and in testing the same model reached 80%/75%.

The TCR comes from a woman aged 30 to 39 with Graves' ophthalmopathy. Here the chain combines TRBV20-1 and TRBJ1-5; 7 central nucleotides agree with TRBD1. The specimen was blood. The CDR3 is CSASPGGGNQPQHF. In nucleotide form, the sequence is TGCAGTGCTAGCCCAGGGGGGGGAAATCAGCCCCAGCATTTT.